This TCR beta chain was sequenced for a study of T cell responses to AZD1222 COVID-19 vaccine. The CDR3 length is 16 residues. V gave up 6 bases and J gave up 7 bases, with 24 bases separating them. CDR1 is MNHNS and CDR2 is SASEGT in the germline V gene. The table came from immunoSEQ multiplex PCR; TCRdb's copy has only in-frame clones and leaves some out. The sample lists under 200,000 clones, 75% to 95% occurring once. This receptor was obtained from an adult in good health. The source material was peripheral blood, sampled on day 0 of AZD1222 vaccination. The V call is TRBV6-1, the J call TRBJ1-1, with D uncertain. DNA for the CDR3: TGTGCCAGCAGAGAACCAGAAAGGACGTTACTCTTTGAAGCTTTCTTT. It codes for CASREPERTLLFEAFF.